Below are 22 T cell receptor beta chains sequenced from a single sample in a study of T cell repertoires in cytomegalovirus infection (dated by TCRdb to the late 2010s). The label giving this sample's treatment or condition can be read as: in vitro stimulation with specific CMV peptide epitopes to enrich CMV-specific T cells. These receptors' targets are unknown. Sequencing was carried out with an Illumina HiSeq 1500. TCRdb trimmed the raw reads at Q25, called clones with MiXCR and kept productive beta chains. Entries that share a CDR3 protein sequence are merged under the most common genes and DNA. This sample holds 900,000 to 950,000 distinct CDR3 sequences; less than 35% were observed only once. More than 12% of the sample is taken by the ten largest. Here the sequenced sample was cultured CD8+ T cells from PBMCs, taken from culture after CMV antigen stimulation. These receptors were obtained from a human donor in good health (CMV status not recorded). Some clones in this sample may be carry-over from other donors' samples.

This clonotype was recorded many times. The chain couples TRBV7-6 to TRBJ1-4; 7 nucleotides match TRBD1. This CDR3 contains 16 residues. Germline V gives CDR1 SGHVS, CDR2 FNYEAQ. V dropped 2 bases and J dropped 7; count of bases not matched to a gene: 10. Written as DNA, the CDR3 is TGTGCCAGCAGCTTACGATCAGGGGGGGTCGTTGAAAAACTGTTTTTT. This codes for CASSLRSGGVVEKLFF. The full variable domain, its missing parts supplied by reference TRBV7-6 and TRBJ1-4, is GAGVSQSPRYKVTKRGQDVALRCDPISGHVSLYWYRQALGQGPEFLTYFNYEAQQDKSGLPNDRFSAERPEGSISTLTIQRTEQRDSAMYRCASSLRSGGVVEKLFFGSGTQLSVL.

V is TRBV9 and J is TRBJ2-3, with D possibly being TRBD2 (5 bases). Trimming removed 3 bases at V and 4 bases at J, with 12 bases between. This CDR3 spans 14 amino acids. Germline CDR1 is SGDLS and CDR2 is YYNGEE. This chain's CDR3 is CASSAYGDADTQYF. The CDR3 DNA is TGTGCCAGCAGCGCCTACGGGGATGCAGATACGCAGTATTTT.

Ten or more counts support this clonotype. The chain carries TRBV7-2 and TRBJ1-6; D not certain. From germline, CDR1 is SGHTA and CDR2 FQGNSA. The CDR3 loop spans 17 amino acids. Trimming cost V 3 bases and J 0 bases, with 12 bases left between them. CDR3 protein: CASSFRRLSSYNSPLHF. In DNA, the CDR3 is TGTGCCAGCAGCTTCAGACGGTTGAGCTCCTATAATTCACCCCTCCACTTT.

This chain joins TRBV4-1 and TRBJ2-3; D possibly corresponds to TRBD2 (5 bases). There are 14 residues in the CDR3. The germline V gene has CDR1 MGHRA and CDR2 YSYEKL. The ends were cut back, 1 base at V and 4 bases at J, with 9 bases in the middle. Here the CDR3 reads CASSQVWGADTQYF. CDR3 nucleotide sequence: TGCGCCAGCAGCCAAGTTTGGGGAGCAGATACGCAGTATTTT.

The genes are TRBV10-3 and TRBJ2-2; D not certain. The CDR3 is 12 residues long. Germline assignment: CDR1 ENHRY and CDR2 SYGVKD. The germline V and J ends were trimmed by 11 bases and 0 bases, with 7 bases remaining between them. CDR3 amino acids: CAAWSNTGELFF. The CDR3 DNA reads TGTGCCGCTTGGTCGAACACCGGGGAGCTGTTTTTT.

For this clonotype: The junction does not match germline at one end; this may be a read error. V gene TRBV5-3 combines with J gene TRBJ2-7; D call uncertain. TRBV5-3 is sorted into the ORF group, with uncertain function. The CDR3 runs 15 residues. The CDR3 region is CASSYTTGPGYEQYF. The CDR3 bases are TGTGCCAGCAGCTATACTACTGGACCCGGATACGAGCAGTACTTC.

This clonotype was observed a single time. The chain recombines TRBV13 with TRBJ2-5, with D unresolved. Trimming pared 5 bases from V and 6 bases from J, leaving 7 bases between. The CDR3 runs 11 residues. Germline-derived CDR1 and CDR2 are PRHDT and FYEKMQ (reference sequence). The CDR3 DNA is TGTGCCAGCAGCGTCCGACAGACCCAGTACTTC. It specifies CASSVRQTQYF. The full variable domain, with the rest looked up from reference TRBV13 and TRBJ2-5, is AAGVIQSPRHLIKEKRETATLKCYPIPRHDTVYWYQQGPGQDPQFLISFYEKMQSDKGSIPDRFSAQQFSDYHSELNMSSLELGDSALYFCASSVRQTQYFGPGTRLLVL.

The gene calls are TRBV9 and TRBJ1-2, with a weak D call TRBD1 (6 bases). CDR3 length: 12 residues. V lost 0 bases and J 8 bases, leaving 8 bases between the germline ends. Per the germline V gene, CDR1 is SGDLS and CDR2 is YYNGEE. The DNA of the CDR3 is TGTGCCAGCAGCGTAGCCAGGGGCGGCTACACCTTC. Its translation: CASSVARGGYTF.

This clonotype occurred many times. The rearrangement joins TRBV28 to TRBJ1-1, with D tentatively TRBD1 (5 bases). Germline lookup yields CDR1 MDHEN and CDR2 SYDVKM. The CDR3 totals 13 residues. V was pared by 5 bases and J by 6 bases, with 13 bases between. DNA for the CDR3: TGTGCCAGCAGTAGGGCGCAGGGATCTGAAGCTTTCTTT. Translating gives CASSRAQGSEAFF.

This clonotype was detected a few times. The gene calls are TRBV7-9 and TRBJ2-1; D unclear. The CDR3 totals 13 residues. Trimming cost V 8 bases and J 8 bases, with 16 bases left between them. From germline, CDR1 is SEHNR and CDR2 FQNEAQ (reference sequence). The chain's CDR3 is CASCPRISDEQFF. As DNA, the CDR3 is TGTGCCAGCTGCCCCCGCATAAGCGATGAGCAGTTCTTC.

This clonotype has just a few counts. The chain joins TRBV20-1 to TRBJ2-5; TRBD2 matches at 11 bases. V was pared by 0 bases and J by 2 bases, with 2 bases of the junction left unmatched. Germline values: CDR1 DFQATT, CDR2 SNEGSKA (reference sequence). This CDR3 has 15 amino acids. The CDR3 protein is CSARDRLAGQETQYF. The CDR3 region has the DNA TGCAGTGCTAGAGATCGACTAGCGGGGCAAGAGACCCAGTACTTC.

The chain couples TRBV28 to TRBJ1-5; D is unclear. The CDR3 extends over 13 amino acids. The ends were cut back, 6 bases at V and 0 bases at J, with 6 bases in the middle. The V gene's germline CDR1 is MDHEN and CDR2 SYDVKM. CDR3 protein: CASRSSSNQPQHF. For the CDR3, the DNA is TGTGCCAGCAGATCTAGTAGCAATCAGCCCCAGCATTTT.

The rearrangement joins TRBV9 to TRBJ1-5, with D perhaps matching TRBD1 (5 bases). This CDR3 region has 14 residues. Germline CDR1 and CDR2: SGDLS and YYNGEE. Between the trimmed V and J ends, which lost 3 bases and 8 bases, there was a span of 15 bases. The CDR3 nucleotides read TGTGCCAGCAGCGATGCACTGGCGGGGGAGCCCCAGCATTTT. This encodes CASSDALAGEPQHF.

The table lists this clonotype with a count of one. At one end, the junction sequence differs from germline, possibly due to a read error. The chain combines TRBV12-3 or TRBV12-4 with TRBJ2-3; D may be TRBD1 or TRBD2 (6 bases each). The CDR3 spans 16 residues. The CDR3 reads CVSSLFPGAKTDTQYF. DNA for the CDR3: TGTGTCAGCAGTTTATTTCCGGGGGCGAAGACAGATACGCAGTATTTT.

At least ten counts were recorded for this clonotype. V is TRBV12-3 or TRBV12-4 and J is TRBJ1-3; maybe TRBD1 (6 bases). The CDR3 covers 12 residues. V lost 7 bases and J 4 bases, leaving 8 bases between the germline ends. In DNA, the CDR3 is TGTGCCAGCACAGGGGTCGGAAACACCATATATTTT. It translates to CASTGVGNTIYF.

The rearrangement uses TRBV5-4 and TRBJ1-1; D remains ambiguous. This CDR3 is 15 amino acids long. Germline V gives CDR1 SGHNT, CDR2 YYREEE (reference sequence). The V end lost 4 bases, the J end lost 5 bases, and 18 bases lay between the germline ends. The CDR3 sequence is CASSIGLPWETEAFF. Here the CDR3 DNA reads TGTGCCAGCAGCATAGGACTCCCTTGGGAAACTGAAGCTTTCTTT.

This sequence joins TRBV6-1 and TRBJ2-7; D is possibly TRBD1 (5 bases). The ends were cut back, 4 bases at V and 4 bases at J, with 17 bases in the middle. Per the germline V gene, CDR1 is MNHNS and CDR2 is SASEGT. There are 15 residues in the CDR3. The CDR3 region has the DNA TGTGCCAGCAGTGCCCAGGGTGACGGCCGATACGAGCAGTACTTC. Its protein is CASSAQGDGRYEQYF.

This clonotype showed up many times. This rearrangement joins TRBV18 to TRBJ2-3; 7 nucleotides align to TRBD2. V lost 4 bases to trimming and J lost 0 bases; unmatched junction nucleotides: 4. The germline V gene encodes CDR1 KGHSH and CDR2 LQKENI. The CDR3 loop spans 15 amino acids. CDR3 DNA sequence: TGTGCCAGCTCACGGGACTACCTAAGCACAGATACGCAGTATTTT. Protein: CASSRDYLSTDTQYF.

This clonotype has just a few counts. V is TRBV20-1 and J is TRBJ2-2; 14 bases agree with TRBD2. The CDR3 spans 16 residues. J lost 4 bases, V lost 4 bases, and 5 bases had no gene match. Germline V gene sequence: CDR1 DFQATT, CDR2 SNEGSKA (reference sequence). In DNA, the CDR3 is TGCAGTGCTAAGGGACTAGCGGGGGATGGCACCGGGGAGCTGTTTTTT. Translation: CSAKGLAGDGTGELFF.

The chain links TRBV4-1 to TRBJ1-1; 7 bases agree with TRBD1. The CDR3 covers 15 residues. Germline CDR1 reads MGHRA; CDR2 reads YSYEKL. J gave up 5 bases and V 4 bases, and 10 bases lay outside the gene matches. The CDR3 nucleotides read TGCGCCAGCAGCCCCACCGGAGGGGGCTGGACTGAAGCTTTCTTT. Translated, it gives CASSPTGGGWTEAFF.

The J gene is TRBJ1-4, the V gene TRBV6-1, with 12 nucleotides matching TRBD1. Germline lookup yields CDR1 MNHNS and CDR2 SASEGT. Trimming cost V 4 bases and J 8 bases; bases outside gene matches: 5. The length of the CDR3 is 15 residues. The CDR3 loop is CASSGSGQGAEKLFF. The CDR3 region has the DNA TGTGCCAGCAGTGGGTCGGGACAGGGGGCCGAAAAACTGTTTTTT.

This clonotype was seen at least ten times. The rearrangement joins TRBV11-2 to TRBJ2-1; the match to TRBD1 covers 8 bases. Germline V lookup: CDR1 SGHAT, CDR2 FQNNGV. The ends lost 5 bases at V and 3 bases at J; junction bases unmatched: 6. This CDR3 is built from 15 residues. The CDR3 nucleotides read TGTGCCAGCAGCCCGACAGGGGTGCTCTACAATGAGCAGTTCTTC. Its translation is CASSPTGVLYNEQFF.